Listed here are 17 T cell receptor beta chains from one sample, sequenced in a study of CD8+ T cells in alopecia areata. Sequencing templates came from extracted RNA that was reverse transcribed into cDNA. Method: immunoSEQ multiplex PCR; TCRdb's copy keeps in-frame clones and lacks some. Here the sample spans about 210,000 clones, about three fifths being singletons. This sample's treatment: oral pan-JAK inhibitor, 5-10 mg twice daily. Sequencing used CD4+ T cells sorted from blood, obtained at week 4, from a patient treated with tofacitinib. Receptor source: a human donor with alopecia areata.

V is TRBV5-1 and J is TRBJ2-7; D assignment may be TRBD1 or TRBD2 (5 bases each). This CDR3 spans 14 amino acids. V lost 0 bases to trimming and J lost 4 bases, with 11 bases between them. Germline CDR1 and CDR2: SGHRS and YFSETQ. The CDR3 DNA is TGCGCCAGCAGCTTGGAAGCGGCAGGGTACGAGCAGTACTTC. Its translation is CASSLEAAGYEQYF.

This chain connects TRBV7-2 to TRBJ1-5; D not certain. The CDR3 has 13 amino acids. CDR1 and CDR2 (germline): SGHTA, FQGNSA. Deletions cut 4 bases from V and 11 bases from J, with 15 bases between. In DNA, the CDR3 is TGTGCCAGCAGCTCGGCGGGTAGGAAGGCCCAGCATTTT. Translated, it gives CASSSAGRKAQHF.

The gene calls are TRBV2 and TRBJ1-1; D is perhaps TRBD1 (6 bases). Trimming shortened V by 6 bases and J by 1 base, and 12 bases separated the two germline ends. Looked up from germline, CDR1 is SNHLY and CDR2 is FYNNEI. CDR3 size: 14 residues. Here the CDR3 DNA reads TGTGCCAGCAGGACAGGTCATTCGAACACTGAAGCTTTCTTT. Protein: CASRTGHSNTEAFF.

The chain uses TRBV18 and TRBJ2-7, with D possibly matching TRBD1 (6 bases). Germline V gene data show CDR1 as KGHSH and CDR2 as LQKENI. The V end was cut by 0 bases, the J end by 2 bases, with 8 bases between. The CDR3 has 14 residues. CDR3 in amino acids: CASSPPTGTYEQYF. The CDR3 bases are TGTGCCAGCTCACCACCAACAGGGACCTACGAGCAGTACTTC.

The chain has TRBV18 and TRBJ2-6; D is uncertain. Germline CDR1 and CDR2: KGHSH and LQKENI. Trimming took off 4 bases at V and 2 bases at J, with 12 bases between the two ends. The CDR3 totals 16 residues. CDR3 sequence reads: CASSLSPLTGANVLTF. DNA of the CDR3: TGTGCCAGCTCACTATCTCCTTTGACTGGGGCCAACGTCCTGACTTTC.

The genes are TRBV5-1 and TRBJ1-2; 10 positions match TRBD1. From germline, CDR1 is SGHRS and CDR2 YFSETQ. J gave up 2 bases and V 3 bases, and 1 base lay outside the gene matches. The CDR3 runs to 14 residues. CDR3 in DNA: TGCGCCAGCAGCTCGACAGGGGGCAACTATGGCTACACCTTC. Encoded protein: CASSSTGGNYGYTF.

The rearrangement joins TRBV30 to TRBJ1-3; D possibly corresponds to TRBD1 (6 bases). Germline V gives CDR1 GTSNPN, CDR2 SVGIG (reference sequence). The V and J ends lost 0 bases and 2 bases respectively, with 14 bases between them. CDR3 length: 16 residues. The CDR3 region is CAWSVIMGAAGNTIYF. The CDR3 nucleotides read TGTGCCTGGAGTGTGATAATGGGGGCAGCTGGAAACACCATATATTTT.

This clone was recorded a few times. This chain links TRBV7-9 with TRBJ2-5; TRBD1 might be the D (5 bases). The V gene's germline CDR1 is SEHNR and CDR2 FQNEAQ (reference sequence). This CDR3 is built from 14 residues. V was pared by 5 bases and J by 3 bases, with 13 bases between. CDR3 nucleotide sequence: TGTGCCAGCAGCGTAGTTGGGGCGGAAGAGACCCAGTACTTC. It specifies CASSVVGAEETQYF. Drawing the rest from reference TRBV7-9 and TRBJ2-5, the complete variable domain is DTGVSQNPRHKITKRGQNVTFRCDPISEHNRLYWYRQTLGQGPEFLTYFQNEAQLEKSRLLSDRFSAERPKGSFSTLEIQRTEQGDSAMYLCASSVVGAEETQYFGPGTRLLVL.

The chain has TRBV4-1 and TRBJ2-1; D gene uncertain. V lost 5 bases and J lost 8, with 10 bases in between. Germline V gene data show CDR1 as MGHRA and CDR2 as YSYEKL. The CDR3 has 12 residues. The CDR3 nucleotides read TGCGCCAGCAGCTATATCCACGATGAGCAGTTCTTC. It yields the protein CASSYIHDEQFF.

This clone was found a few times. This chain joins TRBV23-1 and TRBJ1-6, with unresolved D. TRBV23-1 is marked as an open reading frame, function uncertain. This CDR3 has 16 residues. V lost 0 bases and J lost 8, with 14 bases in between. CDR3 bases: TGCGCCAGCAGTCAATCAGGGCAGGAGCTACATTCACCCCTCCACTTT. Translated: CASSQSGQELHSPLHF.

This clone was seen only a few times. The chain uses TRBV30 and TRBJ1-1; unclear D gene. This CDR3 has 14 amino acids. V lost 5 bases to trimming and J lost 1 base, with 14 bases between them. CDR1 is GTSNPN and CDR2 is SVGIG in the germline V gene (reference sequence). The CDR3 DNA reads as TGTGCCTGGCAGAAAGGGATGAAGAACACTGAAGCTTTCTTT. The encoded protein is CAWQKGMKNTEAFF. The complete variable domain, with remaining parts taken from reference TRBV30 and TRBJ1-1, reads SQTIHQWPATLVQPVGSPLSLECTVEGTSNPNLYWYRQAAGRGLQLLFYSVGIGQISSEVPQNLSASRPQDRQFILSSKKLLLSDSGFYLCAWQKGMKNTEAFFGQGTRLTVV.

The chain is built from TRBV7-3 and TRBJ1-1, with a possible D match to TRBD1 (5 bases). This CDR3 has 12 residues. Trimming stripped 5 bases from V and 11 bases from J, with 15 bases between. In germline, CDR1 is SGHTA, CDR2 FQGTGA. CDR3 loop: CASSPDRLRAFF. CDR3 bases: TGTGCCAGCAGCCCAGACAGATTACGGGCTTTCTTT.

This clone was found a few times. This chain connects TRBV5-4 to TRBJ2-1; 7 positions match TRBD2. This CDR3 has 13 residues. V was clipped by 1 base and J by 6 bases; unmatched bases: 1. The V gene's germline CDR1 is SGHNT and CDR2 YYREEE (reference sequence). This CDR3 is CASSLWGGNEQFF. The CDR3 coding sequence is TGTGCCAGCAGCTTGTGGGGGGGCAATGAGCAGTTCTTC.

This clone was found once. The CDR3 DNA is TGCAGCGTTGGGGGACCCGGGACAGGGAACACTGAAGCTTTCTTT. It codes for CSVGGPGTGNTEAFF. The V and J genes are TRBV29-1 and TRBJ1-1; 8 bases agree with TRBD1. Germline trimming cut 4 bases from V and 1 base from J; bases unmatched to any gene: 8. The CDR3 totals 15 residues. Looked up from germline, CDR1 is SQVTM and CDR2 is ANQGSEA.

This clone was observed a few times. Other DNA sequences of this sample code for an identical CDR3. V and J are TRBV7-9 and TRBJ2-2; D gene ambiguous. V shed 2 bases and J shed 7 bases, with 8 bases lying between them. The CDR3 is 13 residues long. The germline CDR1 and CDR2 sequences are SEHNR and FQNEAQ (reference sequence). The CDR3 coding sequence is TGTGCCAGCAGCTTAATTCGACTCGGGGAGCTGTTTTTT. Protein: CASSLIRLGELFF.

The rearrangement uses TRBV5-1 and TRBJ1-2, with 8 positions matching TRBD1. With 0 bases clipped from V and 6 bases from J, the junction kept 10 bases outside the gene matches. Germline V gene data show CDR1 as SGHRS and CDR2 as YFSETQ. This CDR3 has 16 amino acids. Here the CDR3 reads CASSLVSGGQGNGYTF. The CDR3 nucleotides are TGCGCCAGCAGCTTGGTCTCTGGAGGACAGGGTAATGGCTACACCTTC.

The chain uses TRBV4-2 and TRBJ1-6, with TRBD1 matching over 7 bases. This CDR3 is built from 15 residues. Trimming took 7 bases from V and 4 from J; bases not matched to a gene: 7. CDR1 LGHNA and CDR2 YNFKEQ come from the germline V gene. The CDR3 spells CASTPQGLYNSPLHF. In DNA, the CDR3 is TGTGCCAGCACCCCACAGGGGTTGTATAATTCACCCCTCCACTTT.